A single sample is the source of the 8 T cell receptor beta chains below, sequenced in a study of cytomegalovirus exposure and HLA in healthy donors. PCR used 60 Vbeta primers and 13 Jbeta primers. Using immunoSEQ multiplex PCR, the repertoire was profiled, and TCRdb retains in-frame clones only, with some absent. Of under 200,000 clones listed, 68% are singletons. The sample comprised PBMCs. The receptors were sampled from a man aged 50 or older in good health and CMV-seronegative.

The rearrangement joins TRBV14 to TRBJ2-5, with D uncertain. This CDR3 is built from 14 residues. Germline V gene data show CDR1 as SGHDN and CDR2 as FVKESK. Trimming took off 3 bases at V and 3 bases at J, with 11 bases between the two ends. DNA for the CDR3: TGTGCCAGCAGCCACAGCCCCAGGAAAGAGACCCAGTACTTC. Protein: CASSHSPRKETQYF.

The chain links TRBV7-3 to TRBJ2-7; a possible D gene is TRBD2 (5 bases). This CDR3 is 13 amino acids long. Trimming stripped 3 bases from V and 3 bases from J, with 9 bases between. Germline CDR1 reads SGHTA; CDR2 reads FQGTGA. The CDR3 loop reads CASSFSRDYEQYF. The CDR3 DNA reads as TGTGCCAGCAGCTTCTCCCGGGACTACGAGCAGTACTTC.

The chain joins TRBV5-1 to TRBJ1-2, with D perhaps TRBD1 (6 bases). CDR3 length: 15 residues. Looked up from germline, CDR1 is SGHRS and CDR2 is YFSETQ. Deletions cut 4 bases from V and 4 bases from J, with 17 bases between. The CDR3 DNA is TGCGCCAGCAGCCCCGCAGGGAGGGGGTTCTATGGCTACACCTTC. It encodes CASSPAGRGFYGYTF.

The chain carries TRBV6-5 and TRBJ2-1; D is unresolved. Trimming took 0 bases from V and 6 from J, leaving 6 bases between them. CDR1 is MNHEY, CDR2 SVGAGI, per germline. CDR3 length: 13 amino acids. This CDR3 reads CASSYSLVNEQFF. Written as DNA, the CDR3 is TGTGCCAGCAGTTACTCCCTAGTCAATGAGCAGTTCTTC.

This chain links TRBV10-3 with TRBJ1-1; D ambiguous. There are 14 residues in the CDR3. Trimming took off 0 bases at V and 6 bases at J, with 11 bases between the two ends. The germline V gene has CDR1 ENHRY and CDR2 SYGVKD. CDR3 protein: CAISESGEAAEAFF. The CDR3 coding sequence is TGTGCCATCAGTGAGTCTGGGGAGGCAGCTGAAGCTTTCTTT.

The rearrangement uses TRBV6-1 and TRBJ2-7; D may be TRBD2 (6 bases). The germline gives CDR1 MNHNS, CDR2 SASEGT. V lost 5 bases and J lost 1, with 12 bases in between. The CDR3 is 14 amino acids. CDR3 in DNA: TGTGCCAGCAGTCTCGCGGGGCTTTCCTACGAGCAGTACTTC. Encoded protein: CASSLAGLSYEQYF.

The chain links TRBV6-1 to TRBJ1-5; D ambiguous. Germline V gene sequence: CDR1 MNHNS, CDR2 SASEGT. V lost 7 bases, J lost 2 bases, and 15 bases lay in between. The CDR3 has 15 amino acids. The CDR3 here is CASTQVLTGNQPQHF. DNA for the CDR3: TGTGCCAGCACTCAGGTCCTTACCGGCAATCAGCCCCAGCATTTT.

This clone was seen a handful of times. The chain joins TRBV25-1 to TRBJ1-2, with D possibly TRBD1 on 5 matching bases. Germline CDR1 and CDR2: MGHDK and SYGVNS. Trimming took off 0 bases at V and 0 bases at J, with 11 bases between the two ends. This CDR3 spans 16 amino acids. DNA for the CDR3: TGTGCCAGCAGTGAATATGTAGGGACTACTAACTATGGCTACACCTTC. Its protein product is CASSEYVGTTNYGYTF.